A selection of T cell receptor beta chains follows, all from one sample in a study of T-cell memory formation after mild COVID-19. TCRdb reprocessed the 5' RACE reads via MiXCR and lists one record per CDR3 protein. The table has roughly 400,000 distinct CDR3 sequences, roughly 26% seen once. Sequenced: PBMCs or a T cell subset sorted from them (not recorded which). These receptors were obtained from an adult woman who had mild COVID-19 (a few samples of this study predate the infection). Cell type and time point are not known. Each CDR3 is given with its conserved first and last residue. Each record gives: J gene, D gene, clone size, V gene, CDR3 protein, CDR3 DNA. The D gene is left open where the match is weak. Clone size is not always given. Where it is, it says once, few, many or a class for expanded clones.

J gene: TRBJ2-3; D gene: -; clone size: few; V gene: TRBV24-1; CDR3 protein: CATSDSPVDTQYF; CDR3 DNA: TGTGCCACCAGTGATTCCCCGGTAGATACGCAGTATTTT
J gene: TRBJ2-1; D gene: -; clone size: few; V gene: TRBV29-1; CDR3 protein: CSVEQGNEQFF; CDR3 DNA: TGCAGCGTTGAACAAGGGAATGAGCAGTTCTTC
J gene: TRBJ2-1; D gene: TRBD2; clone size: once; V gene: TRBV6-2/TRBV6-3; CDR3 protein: CASRVGLATGEQFF; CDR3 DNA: TGTGCCAGCAGGGTAGGACTAGCGACGGGTGAGCAGTTCTTC
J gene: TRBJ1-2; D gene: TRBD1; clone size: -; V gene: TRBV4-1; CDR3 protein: CASSRDRDSYGYTF; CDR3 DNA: TGCGCCAGCAGCCGCGACCGGGACAGTTATGGCTACACCTTC
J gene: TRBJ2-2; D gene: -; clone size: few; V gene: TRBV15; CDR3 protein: CATSRRHANTGELFF; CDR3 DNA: TGTGCCACCAGCAGAAGACACGCGAACACCGGGGAGCTGTTTTTT
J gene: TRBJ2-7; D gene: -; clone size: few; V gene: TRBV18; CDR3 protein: CASSPYGGPSYEQYF; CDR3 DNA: TGTGCCAGCTCACCATATGGGGGACCCTCCTACGAGCAGTACTTC
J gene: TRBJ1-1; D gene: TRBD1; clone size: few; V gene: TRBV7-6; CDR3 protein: CASSLEDRGNTEAFF; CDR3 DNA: TGTGCCAGCAGCTTAGAGGACAGGGGAAACACTGAAGCTTTCTTT
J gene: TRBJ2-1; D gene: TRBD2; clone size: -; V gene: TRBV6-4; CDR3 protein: CASSDWAGGSYNEQFF; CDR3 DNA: TGTGCCAGCAGTGACTGGGCGGGAGGTTCCTACAATGAGCAGTTCTTC
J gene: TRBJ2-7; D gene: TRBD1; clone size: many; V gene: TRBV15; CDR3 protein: CATSSRDRVFEQYF; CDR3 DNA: TGTGCCACCAGCAGCCGGGACAGGGTGTTCGAGCAGTACTTC
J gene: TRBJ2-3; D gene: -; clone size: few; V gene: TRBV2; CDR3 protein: CASNGASTDTQYF; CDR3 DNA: TGTGCCAGCAACGGAGCCTCCACAGATACGCAGTATTTT
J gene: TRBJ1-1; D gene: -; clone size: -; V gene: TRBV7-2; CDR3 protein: CASSSQAVAGAFF; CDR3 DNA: TGTGCCAGCAGCTCACAGGCGGTAGCTGGGGCTTTCTTT
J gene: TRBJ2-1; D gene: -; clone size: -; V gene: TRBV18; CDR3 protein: CASSPRAGDYNEQFF; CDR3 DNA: TGTGCCAGCTCACCACGGGCAGGGGACTACAATGAGCAGTTCTTC
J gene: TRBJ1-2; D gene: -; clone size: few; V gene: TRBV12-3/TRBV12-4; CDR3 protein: CASTDQGQGSNYGYTF; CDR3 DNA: TGTGCCAGCACAGACCAGGGCCAGGGTTCTAACTATGGCTACACCTTC
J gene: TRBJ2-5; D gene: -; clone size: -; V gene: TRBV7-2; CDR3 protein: CASSPGSGTQYF; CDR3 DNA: TGTGCCAGCAGCCCGGGGTCCGGGACCCAGTACTTC
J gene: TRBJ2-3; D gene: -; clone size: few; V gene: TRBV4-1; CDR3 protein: CASSQAVAASTDTQYF; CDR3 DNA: TGCGCCAGCAGCCAAGCTGTAGCCGCTAGCACAGATACGCAGTATTTT
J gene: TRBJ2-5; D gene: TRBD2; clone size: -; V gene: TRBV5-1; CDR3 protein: CATAPAGGVQETQYF; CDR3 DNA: TGCGCCACGGCCCCTGCGGGGGGGGTACAAGAGACCCAGTACTTC